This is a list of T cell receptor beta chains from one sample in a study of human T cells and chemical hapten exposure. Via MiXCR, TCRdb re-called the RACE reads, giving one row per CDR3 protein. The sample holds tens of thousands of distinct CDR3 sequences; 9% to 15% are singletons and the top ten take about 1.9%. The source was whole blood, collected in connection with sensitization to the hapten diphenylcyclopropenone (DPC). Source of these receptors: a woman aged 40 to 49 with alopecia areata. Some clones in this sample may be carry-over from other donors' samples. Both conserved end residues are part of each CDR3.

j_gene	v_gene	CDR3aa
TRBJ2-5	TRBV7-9	CASSWAETQYF
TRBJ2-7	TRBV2	CASGQGLAESYEQYF
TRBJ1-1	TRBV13	CASSSWDRAAEAFF
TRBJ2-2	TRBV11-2	CASSLASGVGGELFF
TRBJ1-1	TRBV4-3	CASSEDRPMNTEAFF
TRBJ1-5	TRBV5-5	CASPPRVGQPQHF
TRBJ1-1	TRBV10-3	CAILQNTEAFF
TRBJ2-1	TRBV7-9	CASSPIGSGGPYNEQFF
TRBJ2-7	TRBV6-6	CASSSEPGQTSRVSYEQYF
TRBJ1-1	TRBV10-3	CATQGRDTEAFF
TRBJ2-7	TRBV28	CASSPGTGEEQYF
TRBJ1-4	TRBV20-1	CSARQTFNEKLFF
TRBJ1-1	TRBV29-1	CSVLVWDRLGWAEAFF
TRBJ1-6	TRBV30	CAWKGLSSSYNSPLHF
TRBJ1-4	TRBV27	CASSVHWGQPNEKLFF
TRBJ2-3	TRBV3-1	CASSGLAGPTDTQYF
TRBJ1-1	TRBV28	CASSHEGGPSWDTEAFF
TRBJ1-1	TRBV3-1	CASSPRDQSVAEAFF
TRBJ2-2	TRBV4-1	CASSHGTSGRDNTGELFF
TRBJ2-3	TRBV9	CASSPYVSDTQYF
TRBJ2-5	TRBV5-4	CASSSIDGQETQYF
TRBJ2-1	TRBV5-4	CASSPRTSGTNEQFF